This T cell receptor (beta chain) derives from a study of shared clonotypes between healthy human individuals. The data were produced by immunoSEQ multiplex PCR, yet TCRdb's version contains in-frame clones alone and is incomplete. The table records approximately 710,000 clones, around 91% of them present only once. On this clone: What it binds is unknown.

This CDR3 comprises 14 residues. The V gene end was trimmed by 4 bases and the J gene end by 4 bases; junction bases not matched to a gene: 4. Germline V gives CDR1 PRHDT, CDR2 FYEKMQ (reference sequence). Points from the study as a whole: Larger estimated richness was generally seen in naive subsets than in memory subsets.

The sequence came from a man younger than 35 in good health. Some clones in this sample may be carry-over from other donors' samples. This chain joins TRBV13 and TRBJ2-3; 8 bases are shared with TRBD1. Source material: memory CD8+ T cells from PBMCs. Subset meaning: CD45RO+ cells pooled with CCR7-negative TemRA cells. The chain's CDR3 is CASSSTGASDTQYF. CDR3 nucleotide sequence: TGTGCCAGCAGCTCGACAGGGGCCTCAGATACGCAGTATTTT.